A single sample gave rise to the 29 T cell receptor beta chains below, sequenced in a study of T cell responses to AZD1222 COVID-19 vaccine. Profiled with immunoSEQ multiplex PCR; TCRdb holds only in-frame clones, not every one. Of over 120,000 clones in the sample, 85% to 95% are singletons; the top ten hold roughly 12%. The sequencing used peripheral blood, collected after recovery from COVID-19. The source is an adult who had recovered from COVID-19.

A single count supports this clone. Other DNA variants within this sample encode the same CDR3. The chain is built from TRBV5-1 and TRBJ1-1; perhaps TRBD1 as D (5 bases). V lost 2 bases and J 3 bases, leaving 8 bases between the germline ends. Germline lookup yields CDR1 SGHRS and CDR2 YFSETQ. CDR3 length: 13 amino acids. The CDR3 loop is CASSFRVDTEAFF. CDR3 bases: TGCGCCAGCAGCTTCAGGGTAGACACTGAAGCTTTCTTT.

The chain employs TRBV27 and TRBJ1-2, with a possible D match to TRBD1 (5 bases). Trimming shortened V by 6 bases and J by 0 bases, and 11 bases separated the two germline ends. The germline V gene encodes CDR1 MNHEY and CDR2 SMNVEV (reference sequence). There are 14 residues in the CDR3. CDR3 in amino acids: CASSRQIPNYGYTF. In nucleotides, the CDR3 is TGTGCCAGCAGCCGACAGATCCCTAACTATGGCTACACCTTC.

This clone was counted once. V gene TRBV10-1 combines with J gene TRBJ2-5; the D gene could be TRBD1 or TRBD2 (6 bases each). The germline CDR1 and CDR2 sequences are WNHNN and SYGVQD (reference sequence). V lost 3 bases to trimming and J lost 5 bases, with 16 bases between them. The CDR3 is 15 residues long. Here the CDR3 reads CASSEGGRSGETQYF. The CDR3 DNA follows: TGCGCCAGCAGTGAAGGGGGGCGATCTGGGGAGACCCAGTACTTC.

This clone was observed a few times. The genes are TRBV30 and TRBJ2-6, with 9 bases that match TRBD1. This CDR3 contains 15 residues. CDR1 and CDR2 from the germline V gene are GTSNPN and SVGIG (reference sequence). V lost 2 bases to trimming and J lost 3 bases; unmatched junction nucleotides: 2. CDR3 DNA sequence: TGTGCCTGGAGTACAGGGGGCTATGGGGCCAACGTCCTGACTTTC. The encoded protein is CAWSTGGYGANVLTF.

The chain links TRBV11-3 to TRBJ2-7; a weak D match, TRBD1 (5 bases). The CDR3 extends over 12 amino acids. Trimming stripped 5 bases from V and 5 bases from J, with 10 bases between. From germline, CDR1 is SGHNT and CDR2 YENEEA. CDR3 sequence reads: CASSQGSHEQYF. The CDR3 DNA reads TGTGCCAGCAGCCAGGGTTCCCACGAGCAGTACTTC.

This clone showed up just once. The gene calls are TRBV5-1 and TRBJ2-2; the match to TRBD1 covers 7 bases. There are 15 residues in the CDR3. Trimming removed 4 bases from V and 1 base from J; junction bases left unmatched: 4. The V gene's germline CDR1 is SGHRS and CDR2 YFSETQ. Written as DNA, the CDR3 is TGCGCCAGCAGCCTTGACAGGGAGAACACCGGGGAGCTGTTTTTT. Translating gives CASSLDRENTGELFF. Full variable domain (outside the CDR3, taken from reference TRBV5-1 and TRBJ2-2): KAGVTQTPRYLIKTRGQQVTLSCSPISGHRSVSWYQQTPGQGLQFLFEYFSETQRNKGNFPGRFSGRQFSNSRSEMNVSTLELGDSALYLCASSLDRENTGELFFGEGSRLTVL.

This clone was seen a handful of times. V usage is TRBV19 and J usage is TRBJ1-1, with 7 bases fitting TRBD1. Germline values: CDR1 LNHDA, CDR2 SQIVND (reference sequence). V shed 6 bases and J 1 base; nucleotides not matched to a gene: 5. The CDR3 covers 14 residues. CDR3 residues: CASRETGPNTEAFF. CDR3 DNA: TGTGCCAGTAGGGAGACAGGGCCGAACACTGAAGCTTTCTTT.

This rearrangement joins TRBV9 to TRBJ1-3; D may be TRBD1 (5 bases). CDR3 length: 18 residues. The V end was cut by 1 base, the J end by 2 bases, with 19 bases between. Per germline, CDR1 SGDLS and CDR2 YYNGEE. CDR3 coding DNA: TGTGCCAGCAGCGTAAGCGGAAGGGGACCCCCGGCTGGAAACACCATATATTTT. Its translation is CASSVSGRGPPAGNTIYF.

V gene TRBV18 combines with J gene TRBJ2-7; TRBD1 matches 7 bases. CDR1 and CDR2 (germline): KGHSH, LQKENI. The CDR3 totals 14 residues. The J segment lost 2 bases and the V segment lost 3 bases, leaving 4 bases of the junction unmatched. The CDR3 coding sequence is TGTGCCAGCTCACCCGGACAGGCCCCCTACGAGCAGTACTTC. It yields the protein CASSPGQAPYEQYF.

This rearrangement joins TRBV10-3 to TRBJ2-7; 9 bases align to TRBD1. The CDR3 covers 15 residues. The germline gives CDR1 ENHRY, CDR2 SYGVKD. The ends lost 6 bases at V and 1 base at J; junction bases unmatched: 7. CDR3 residues: CAIRDGQGSSYEQYF. CDR3 sequence (DNA): TGTGCCATCAGGGACGGACAGGGGTCTTCCTACGAGCAGTACTTC.

The V call is TRBV4-1, the J call TRBJ1-3; D perhaps matches TRBD1 (5 bases). With 1 base removed from V and 0 bases from J, the gap between germline ends came to 7 bases. In germline, CDR1 is MGHRA, CDR2 YSYEKL. The length of the CDR3 is 15 residues. The CDR3 DNA sequence: TGCGCCAGCAGCCAAGGAAGGGGCTCTGGAAACACCATATATTTT. Encoded protein: CASSQGRGSGNTIYF.

V is TRBV7-8 and J is TRBJ2-1, with D perhaps matching TRBD2 (6 bases). The CDR3 covers 16 residues. Germline V CDR1 and CDR2: SGHVS, FQNEAQ. The germline V and J ends were trimmed by 1 base and 0 bases, with 10 bases remaining between them. CDR3 in DNA: TGTGCCAGCAGCTTAGTGGGACTTAGCTCCTACAATGAGCAGTTCTTC. Translating it yields CASSLVGLSSYNEQFF.

This clone has more than one count but fewer than ten. The genes are TRBV12-5 and TRBJ2-3, with 9 nucleotides matching TRBD1. The germline gives CDR1 LGHNT, CDR2 FRNRAP. Trimming cost V 3 bases and J 4 bases; bases outside gene matches: 2. The CDR3 contains 14 residues. CDR3 bases: TGTGCTAGTGGTTTCGGGACAGGGCCAGATACGCAGTATTTT. This gives the protein CASGFGTGPDTQYF.

The chain employs TRBV11-2 and TRBJ2-3; no clear D. With 1 base removed from V and 1 base from J, the gap between germline ends came to 6 bases. Germline CDR1 is SGHAT and CDR2 is FQNNGV. The CDR3 consists of 14 residues. CDR3 amino acids: CASSLARGTDTQYF. CDR3 in DNA: TGTGCCAGCAGCTTAGCCCGTGGCACAGATACGCAGTATTTT.

This chain connects TRBV6-4 to TRBJ2-5, with 10 bases fitting TRBD2. The CDR3 sequence is 17 residues long. After removal of 0 bases from V and 4 bases from J, the junction contained 8 bases not matched to a gene. Germline CDR1 and CDR2: MRHNA and SNTAGT. The CDR3 region has the DNA TGTGCCAGCAGTGACTCGTCGAGCGGGAGGGCCATAGAGACCCAGTACTTC. Translating it yields CASSDSSSGRAIETQYF.

V usage is TRBV19 and J usage is TRBJ2-3; D gene unclear. The germline V and J ends were trimmed by 4 bases and 1 base, with 15 bases remaining between them. The CDR3 runs 16 residues. Looked up from germline, CDR1 is LNHDA and CDR2 is SQIVND (reference sequence). Here the CDR3 reads CASSTAALEGTDTQYF. The CDR3 nucleotides read TGTGCCAGTAGTACGGCGGCCCTGGAAGGCACAGATACGCAGTATTTT.

The gene calls are TRBV19 and TRBJ2-2; the D gene could be TRBD1 or TRBD2 (5 bases each). Per germline, CDR1 LNHDA and CDR2 SQIVND (reference sequence). The CDR3 extends over 14 amino acids. V was cut by 1 base and J by 5 bases, with 8 bases left in between. The chain's CDR3 is CASSIVGRTGELFF. In DNA form, the CDR3 reads TGTGCCAGTAGTATAGTGGGACGGACCGGGGAGCTGTTTTTT.

This chain links TRBV11-2 with TRBJ2-7, with no clear D. In germline, CDR1 is SGHAT, CDR2 FQNNGV. The V gene lost 4 bases and the J gene lost 6 bases, with 7 bases spanning the gap. This CDR3 has 11 amino acids. CDR3 region: CASSSAIEQYF. The CDR3, as DNA: TGTGCCAGCAGCTCCGCGATCGAGCAGTACTTC.

The chain employs TRBV20-1 and TRBJ2-7; weak D call: TRBD2 (6 bases). The germline V gene encodes CDR1 DFQATT and CDR2 SNEGSKA (reference sequence). The length of the CDR3 is 15 residues. V was trimmed by 3 bases and J by 2 bases, leaving 17 bases between them. CDR3 DNA sequence: TGCAGTGCTAGTGTCTCGGAGGGTGGAACCTACGAGCAGTACTTC. Its translation is CSASVSEGGTYEQYF.

Comment on this clone: At the DNA level, this CDR3 is encoded by other sequences in the same sample as well. The V call is TRBV2, the J call TRBJ2-7; the D is unclear. The CDR3 runs to 12 residues. Per germline, CDR1 SNHLY and CDR2 FYNNEI. V gave up 6 bases and J gave up 1 base, with 7 bases separating them. CDR3 amino acids: CASRTASYEQYF. The CDR3 region has the DNA TGTGCCAGCAGAACCGCTTCCTACGAGCAGTACTTC.

The V call is TRBV7-9, the J call TRBJ2-1; 8 bases agree with TRBD2. This CDR3 region has 15 residues. Per the germline V gene, CDR1 is SEHNR and CDR2 is FQNEAQ (reference sequence). J was trimmed by 6 bases and V by 4 bases; bases with no gene match: 8. The CDR3 protein is CASSWPGLVPNEQFF. The CDR3 DNA is TGTGCCAGCAGCTGGCCGGGACTAGTTCCCAATGAGCAGTTCTTC.

V gene TRBV21-1 combines with J gene TRBJ1-2; the table's D call of TRBD1 was not tested on the DNA. TRBV21-1 is tagged as a pseudogene. CDR3 length: 14 amino acids. The CDR3 spells CASSKANRNYGYTF. CDR3 nucleotide sequence: TGTGCCAGCAGCAAAGCTAACAGGAACTATGGCTACACCTTC.

The V call is TRBV6-5, the J call TRBJ2-7; D is tentatively TRBD1 or TRBD2 (5 bases each). CDR1 MNHEY and CDR2 SVGAGI come from the germline V gene. The CDR3 runs to 13 residues. V lost 4 bases and J 7 bases, leaving 14 bases between the germline ends. The CDR3 sequence is CASSSAGALEQYF. CDR3 in DNA: TGTGCCAGCAGTTCTGCCGGGGCCCTAGAGCAGTACTTC.

The chain employs TRBV3-1 (or the pseudogene TRBV3-2) and TRBJ2-7; 8 bases align to TRBD1. V was clipped by 4 bases and J by 7 bases; unmatched bases: 9. The V gene's germline CDR1 is LGHDT and CDR2 YNNKEL (reference sequence). The CDR3 is made up of 14 amino acids. This CDR3 is CASSPRDRLGEQYF. In nucleotides, the CDR3 is TGTGCCAGCAGCCCCCGGGACAGGCTGGGGGAGCAGTACTTC.

V usage is TRBV19 and J usage is TRBJ1-1, with a weak D call TRBD1 (6 bases). V lost 5 bases, J lost 1 base, and 14 bases lay in between. Germline CDR1 and CDR2: LNHDA and SQIVND (reference sequence). CDR3 size: 15 residues. The CDR3 sequence: CASSLDSYSNTEAFF. CDR3 coding DNA: TGTGCCAGTAGTTTGGACAGCTACTCGAACACTGAAGCTTTCTTT.

The chain has TRBV28 and TRBJ2-7; 9 nucleotides agree with TRBD1. V shed 5 bases and J 5 bases; nucleotides not matched to a gene: 16. The CDR3 is 17 amino acids. Germline V gives CDR1 MDHEN, CDR2 SYDVKM. CDR3 in amino acids: CASSLRWWDREGNEQYF. CDR3 bases: TGTGCCAGCAGTCTCCGTTGGTGGGACAGGGAGGGAAACGAGCAGTACTTC.

The V and J genes are TRBV18 and TRBJ1-2; TRBD1 matches 12 bases. The V gene's germline CDR1 is KGHSH and CDR2 LQKENI. The J segment lost 0 bases and the V segment lost 6 bases, leaving 5 bases of the junction unmatched. The CDR3 runs 16 residues. CDR3 loop: CASSPGTGGANYGYTF. CDR3 coding DNA: TGTGCCAGCTCGCCCGGGACAGGGGGCGCTAACTATGGCTACACCTTC.

The rearrangement joins TRBV19 to TRBJ2-7, with 11 bases matching TRBD2. The CDR3 loop spans 19 amino acids. Germline V gene lookup returns CDR1 LNHDA and CDR2 SQIVND (reference sequence). The ends lost 1 base at V and 2 bases at J; junction bases unmatched: 13. The CDR3 region is CASSIAKTSGSRTPYEQYF. In DNA, the CDR3 is TGTGCCAGTAGTATAGCGAAAACTAGCGGGAGTCGGACCCCCTACGAGCAGTACTTC.

The rearrangement uses TRBV10-3 and TRBJ2-5; D could derive from TRBD1 or TRBD2 (5 bases each). CDR3 size: 13 residues. The germline V and J ends were trimmed by 7 bases and 4 bases, with 13 bases remaining between them. Looked up from germline, CDR1 is ENHRY and CDR2 is SYGVKD. In DNA form, the CDR3 reads TGTGCCATCATGGACGGGACGGGAGAGACCCAGTACTTC. It yields the protein CAIMDGTGETQYF.